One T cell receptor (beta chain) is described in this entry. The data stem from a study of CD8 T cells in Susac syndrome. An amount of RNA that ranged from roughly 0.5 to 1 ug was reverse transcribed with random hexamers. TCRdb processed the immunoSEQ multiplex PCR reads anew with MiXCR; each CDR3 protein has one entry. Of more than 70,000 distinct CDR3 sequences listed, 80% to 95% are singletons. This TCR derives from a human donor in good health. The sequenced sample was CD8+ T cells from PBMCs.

CDR3 sequence (DNA): TGTGCCAGCAGTTACTCGAAACAGGGCTACGAGCAGTACTTC. Translated, it gives CASSYSKQGYEQYF. V and J are TRBV6-5 and TRBJ2-7, with TRBD1 as a possible D gene (6 bases). V lost 0 bases to trimming and J lost 3 bases, with 9 bases between them. Germline V gives CDR1 MNHEY, CDR2 SVGAGI. The CDR3 covers 14 residues.